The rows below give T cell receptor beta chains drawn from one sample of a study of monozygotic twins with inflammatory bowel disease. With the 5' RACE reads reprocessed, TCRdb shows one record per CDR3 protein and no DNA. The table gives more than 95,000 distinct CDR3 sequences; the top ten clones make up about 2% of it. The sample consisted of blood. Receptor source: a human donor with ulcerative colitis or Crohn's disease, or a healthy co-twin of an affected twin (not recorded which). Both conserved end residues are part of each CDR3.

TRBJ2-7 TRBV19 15 CASCYSGTGGYEQYF
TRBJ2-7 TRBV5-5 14 CASSLGTDLFEQYF
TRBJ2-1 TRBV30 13 CAWSGLAGGRQFF
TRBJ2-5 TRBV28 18 CASSSSQSGGWGQETQYF
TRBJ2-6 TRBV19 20 CASKEMVWGQGRTGANVLTF
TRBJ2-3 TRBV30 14 CAWNLLQGGDTQYF
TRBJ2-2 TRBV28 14 CASSRQPNTGELFF
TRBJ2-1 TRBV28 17 CASSRDRGLFSHNEQFF
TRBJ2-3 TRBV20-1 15 CSARGLGGGTDTQYF
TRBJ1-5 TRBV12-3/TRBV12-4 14 CASTRDSSNQPQHF
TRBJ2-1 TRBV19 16 CASSIKRGGSYNEQFF
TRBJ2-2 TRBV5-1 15 CASSLQRDGTGELFF
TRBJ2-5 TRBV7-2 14 CASSLSSGGETQYF
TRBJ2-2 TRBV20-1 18 CSARDRASGGANTGELFF
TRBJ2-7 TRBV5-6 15 CASRRRQGIPYEQYF
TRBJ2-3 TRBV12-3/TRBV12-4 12 CASSRVTDTQYF
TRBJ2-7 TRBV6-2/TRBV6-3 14 CASSYPGTANRQYF
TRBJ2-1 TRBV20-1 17 CSARIIAGGPTHNEQFF
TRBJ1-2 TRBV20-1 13 CSARVNPGGGYTF
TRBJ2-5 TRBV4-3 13 CASSRDDVGTQYF
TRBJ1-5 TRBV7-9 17 CASSLGGTGASNQPQHF
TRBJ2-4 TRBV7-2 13 CATSGLTKNIQYF